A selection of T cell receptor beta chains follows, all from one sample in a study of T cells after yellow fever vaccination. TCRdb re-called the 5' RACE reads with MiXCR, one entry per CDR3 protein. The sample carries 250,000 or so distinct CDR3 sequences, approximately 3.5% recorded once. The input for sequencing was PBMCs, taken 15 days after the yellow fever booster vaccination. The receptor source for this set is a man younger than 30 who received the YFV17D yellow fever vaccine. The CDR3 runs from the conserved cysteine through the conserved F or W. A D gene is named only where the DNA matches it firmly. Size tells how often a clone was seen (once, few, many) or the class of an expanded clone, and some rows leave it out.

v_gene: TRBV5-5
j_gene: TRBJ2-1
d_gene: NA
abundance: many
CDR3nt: TGTGCCAGCAGCCATCCCGGGGGAAGCAATGAGCAGTTCTTC
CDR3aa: CASSHPGGSNEQFF

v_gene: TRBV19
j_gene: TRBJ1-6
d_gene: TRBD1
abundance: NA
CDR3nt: TGTGCCAGTAGTCCAGGGGGCCAACGATCACCCCTCCACTTT
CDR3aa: CASSPGGQRSPLHF

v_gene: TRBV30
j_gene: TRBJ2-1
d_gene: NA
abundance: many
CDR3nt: TGTGCCTGGATTAGCGGTGTAAGCTCCTACAATGAGCAGTTCTTC
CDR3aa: CAWISGVSSYNEQFF

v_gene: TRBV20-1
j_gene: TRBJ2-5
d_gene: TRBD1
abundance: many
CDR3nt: TGCAGTGCTGGGACAGATCAAGAGACCCAGTACTTC
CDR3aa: CSAGTDQETQYF

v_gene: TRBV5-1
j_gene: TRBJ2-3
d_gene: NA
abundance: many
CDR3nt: TGCGCCAGCAGGGAGGGATCAGATACGCAGTATTTT
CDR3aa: CASREGSDTQYF

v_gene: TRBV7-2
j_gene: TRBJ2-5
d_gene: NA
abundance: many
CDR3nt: TGTGCCAGCAGCTTTATCGGAAAAGAGACCCAGTACTTC
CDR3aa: CASSFIGKETQYF

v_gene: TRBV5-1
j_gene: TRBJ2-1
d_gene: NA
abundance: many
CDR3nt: TGCGCCAGCAGCGGGGGCAGTCTGTTCTTC
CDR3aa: CASSGGSLFF

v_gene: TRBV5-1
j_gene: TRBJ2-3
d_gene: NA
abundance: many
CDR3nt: TGCGCCAGCAGCCCCATCACGACAGGAAAAGATACGCAGTATTTT
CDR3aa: CASSPITTGKDTQYF

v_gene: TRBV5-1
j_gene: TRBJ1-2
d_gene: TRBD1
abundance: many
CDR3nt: TGCGCCAGCAGCTACACAGGGGATCATGGCTACACCTTC
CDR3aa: CASSYTGDHGYTF

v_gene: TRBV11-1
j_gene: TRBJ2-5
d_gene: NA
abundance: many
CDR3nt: TGTGCCAGCAGCTTCCTCCGGGACGCCACTGGGGAGACCCAGTACTTC
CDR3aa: CASSFLRDATGETQYF

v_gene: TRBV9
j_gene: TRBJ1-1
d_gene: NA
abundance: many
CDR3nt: TGTGCCAGCAGCCCCACCTGGGGGGGAGAAAGAACTGAAGCTTTCTTT
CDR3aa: CASSPTWGGERTEAFF

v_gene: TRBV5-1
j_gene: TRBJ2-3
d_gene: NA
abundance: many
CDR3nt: TGCGCCAGCAGCTTGGCTCCGGACCCGGAGGATACGCAGTATTTT
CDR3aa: CASSLAPDPEDTQYF